Each of the 5 T cell receptor beta chains below was sequenced from the same sample in a study of somatic mutations in cytotoxic T cells in rheumatoid arthritis. Assay used: immunoSEQ multiplex PCR; TCRdb lists only in-frame clones, some missing. The sample holds under 15,000 clones, roughly three quarters seen once. The sequencing sample was made of CD8+ T cells sorted from blood. These receptors were taken from a man in his forties or fifties in good health.

This clone was picked up a small number of times. The chain carries TRBV30 and TRBJ2-1; D possibly corresponds to TRBD1 (5 bases). CDR1 and CDR2 (germline): GTSNPN, SVGIG (reference sequence). V gave up 1 base and J gave up 7 bases, with 8 bases separating them. The CDR3 consists of 12 residues. CDR3 amino acids: CAWSDSGNEQFF. The CDR3 DNA sequence: TGTGCCTGGAGTGATTCAGGGAATGAGCAGTTCTTC.

This chain joins TRBV6-6 and TRBJ2-1, with 10 bases fitting TRBD2. V shed 6 bases and J 3 bases; nucleotides not matched to a gene: 8. This CDR3 spans 16 amino acids. Germline lookup yields CDR1 MNHNY and CDR2 SVGAGI (reference sequence). The DNA for the CDR3 is TGTGCCAGCAGATCCCGGACTAGCGGAATCTACAATGAGCAGTTCTTC. This encodes CASRSRTSGIYNEQFF.

The V gene is TRBV6-1, the J gene TRBJ2-7; tentative D call: TRBD2 (6 bases). V was cut by 3 bases and J by 2 bases, with 8 bases left in between. Germline V gene data show CDR1 as MNHNS and CDR2 as SASEGT. The CDR3 loop spans 13 amino acids. The CDR3: CASSEGGTYEQYF. CDR3 coding DNA: TGTGCCAGCAGTGAGGGGGGAACCTACGAGCAGTACTTC.

This sequence joins TRBV30 and TRBJ1-2; D is unresolved. Between the trimmed V and J ends, which lost 0 bases and 3 bases, there was a span of 11 bases. This CDR3 has 14 residues. CDR1 is GTSNPN, CDR2 SVGIG, per germline (reference sequence). The CDR3 DNA reads as TGTGCCTGGAGTGTCCTACAGAGCTACTATGGCTACACCTTC. It codes for CAWSVLQSYYGYTF.

This clone was recorded once. The chain combines TRBV7-9 with TRBJ1-1; weak D call: TRBD1 (5 bases). The CDR3 loop spans 12 amino acids. Trimming cost V 7 bases and J 7 bases, with 13 bases left between them. Germline CDR1 is SEHNR and CDR2 is FQNEAQ (reference sequence). CDR3 bases: TGTGCCAGCACCTCGACAGAAGATGAAGCTTTCTTT. Amino acids: CASTSTEDEAFF.